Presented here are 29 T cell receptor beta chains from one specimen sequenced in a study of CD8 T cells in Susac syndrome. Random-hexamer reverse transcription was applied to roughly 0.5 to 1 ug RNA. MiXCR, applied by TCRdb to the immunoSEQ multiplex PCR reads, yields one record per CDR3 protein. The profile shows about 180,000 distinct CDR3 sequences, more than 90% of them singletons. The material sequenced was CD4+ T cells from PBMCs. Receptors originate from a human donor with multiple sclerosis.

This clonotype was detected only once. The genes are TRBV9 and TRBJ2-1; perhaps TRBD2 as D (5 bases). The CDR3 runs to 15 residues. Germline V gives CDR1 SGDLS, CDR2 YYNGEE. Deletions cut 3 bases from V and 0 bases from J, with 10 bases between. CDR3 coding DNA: TGTGCCAGCAGCGCACTAGAGAGCTCCTACAATGAGCAGTTCTTC. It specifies CASSALESSYNEQFF.

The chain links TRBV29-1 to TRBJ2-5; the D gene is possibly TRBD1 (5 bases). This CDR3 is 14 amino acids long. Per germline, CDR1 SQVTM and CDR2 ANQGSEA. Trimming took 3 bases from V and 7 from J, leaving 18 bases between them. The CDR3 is CSVEWVQGTGTQYF. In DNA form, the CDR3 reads TGCAGCGTTGAGTGGGTTCAGGGAACGGGGACCCAGTACTTC.

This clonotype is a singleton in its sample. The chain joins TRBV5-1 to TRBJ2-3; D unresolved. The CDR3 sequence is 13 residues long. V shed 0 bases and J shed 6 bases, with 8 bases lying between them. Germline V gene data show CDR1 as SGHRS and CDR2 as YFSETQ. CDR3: CASSLGVYDTQYF. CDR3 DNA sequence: TGCGCCAGCAGCTTGGGGGTTTACGATACGCAGTATTTT.

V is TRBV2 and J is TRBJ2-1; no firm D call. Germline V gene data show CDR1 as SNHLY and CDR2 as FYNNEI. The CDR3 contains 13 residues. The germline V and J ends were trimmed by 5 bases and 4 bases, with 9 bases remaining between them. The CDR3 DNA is TGTGCCAGCAGTAAGGACGGGTACAATGAGCAGTTCTTC. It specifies CASSKDGYNEQFF.

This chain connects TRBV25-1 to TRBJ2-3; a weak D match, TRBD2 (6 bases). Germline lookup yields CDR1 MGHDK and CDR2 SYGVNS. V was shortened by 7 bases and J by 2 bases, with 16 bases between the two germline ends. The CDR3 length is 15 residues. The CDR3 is CASIGGGGSTDTQYF. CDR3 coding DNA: TGTGCCAGCATCGGGGGTGGCGGTTCCACAGATACGCAGTATTTT.

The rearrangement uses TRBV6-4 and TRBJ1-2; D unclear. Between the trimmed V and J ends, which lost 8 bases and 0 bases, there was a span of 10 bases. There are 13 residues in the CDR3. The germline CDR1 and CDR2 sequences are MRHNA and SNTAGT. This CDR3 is CASRQGANYGYTF. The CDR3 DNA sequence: TGTGCCAGCCGACAAGGAGCTAACTATGGCTACACCTTC.

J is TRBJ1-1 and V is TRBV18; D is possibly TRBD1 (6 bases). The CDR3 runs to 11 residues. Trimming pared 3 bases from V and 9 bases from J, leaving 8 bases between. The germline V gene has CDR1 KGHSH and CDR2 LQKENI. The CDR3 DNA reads TGTGCCAGCTCACCCGGACAGAAAGCTTTCTTT. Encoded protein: CASSPGQKAFF.

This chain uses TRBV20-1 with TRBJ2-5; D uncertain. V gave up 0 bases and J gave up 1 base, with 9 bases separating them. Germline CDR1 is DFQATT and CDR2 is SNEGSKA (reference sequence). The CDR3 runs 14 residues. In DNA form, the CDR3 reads TGCAGTGCTAGAGATCCCCAGGTCCAAGAGACCCAGTACTTC. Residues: CSARDPQVQETQYF.

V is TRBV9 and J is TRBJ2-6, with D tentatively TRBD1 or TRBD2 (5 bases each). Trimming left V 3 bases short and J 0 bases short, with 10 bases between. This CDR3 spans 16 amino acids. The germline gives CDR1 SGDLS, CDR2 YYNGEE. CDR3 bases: TGTGCCAGCAGCGAGGGACCTAACTCTGGGGCCAACGTCCTGACTTTC. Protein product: CASSEGPNSGANVLTF.

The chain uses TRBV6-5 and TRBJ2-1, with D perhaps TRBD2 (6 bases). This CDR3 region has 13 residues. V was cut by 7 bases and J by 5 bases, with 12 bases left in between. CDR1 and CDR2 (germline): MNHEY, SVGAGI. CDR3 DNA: TGTGCCAGCACCCGGGAGTGGGACAATGAGCAGTTCTTC. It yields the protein CASTREWDNEQFF.

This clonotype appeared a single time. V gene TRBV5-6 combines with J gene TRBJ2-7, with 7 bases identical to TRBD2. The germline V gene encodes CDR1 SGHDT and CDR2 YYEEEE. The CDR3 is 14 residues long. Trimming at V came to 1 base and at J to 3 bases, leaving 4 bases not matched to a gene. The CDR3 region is CASSLFGDYYEQYF. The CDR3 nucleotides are TGTGCCAGCAGCTTGTTTGGGGACTACTACGAGCAGTACTTC.

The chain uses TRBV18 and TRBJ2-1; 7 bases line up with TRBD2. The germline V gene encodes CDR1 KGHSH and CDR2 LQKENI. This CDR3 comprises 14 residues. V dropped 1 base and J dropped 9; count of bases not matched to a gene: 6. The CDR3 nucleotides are TGTGCCAGCTCACCACTTGCTTGGGGGGGTGAGCAGTTCTTC. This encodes CASSPLAWGGEQFF.

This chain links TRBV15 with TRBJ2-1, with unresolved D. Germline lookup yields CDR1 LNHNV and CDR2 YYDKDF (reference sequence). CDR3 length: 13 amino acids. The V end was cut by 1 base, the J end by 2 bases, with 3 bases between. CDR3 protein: CATSRGAYNEQFF. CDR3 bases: TGTGCCACCAGCAGAGGTGCCTACAATGAGCAGTTCTTC. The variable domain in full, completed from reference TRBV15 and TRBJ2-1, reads DAMVIQNPRYQVTQFGKPVTLSCSQTLNHNVMYWYQQKSSQAPKLLFHYYDKDFNNEADTPDNFQSRRPNTSFCFLDIRSPGLGDTAMYLCATSRGAYNEQFFGPGTRLTVL.

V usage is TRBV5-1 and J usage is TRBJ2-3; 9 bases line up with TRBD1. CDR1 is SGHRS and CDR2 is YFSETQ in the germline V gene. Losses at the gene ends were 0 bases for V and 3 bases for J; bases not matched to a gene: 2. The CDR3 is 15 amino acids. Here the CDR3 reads CASSLDGTGTDTQYF. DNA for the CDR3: TGCGCCAGCAGCTTGGACGGGACAGGGACAGATACGCAGTATTTT. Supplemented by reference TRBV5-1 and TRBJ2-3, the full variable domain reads KAGVTQTPRYLIKTRGQQVTLSCSPISGHRSVSWYQQTPGQGLQFLFEYFSETQRNKGNFPGRFSGRQFSNSRSEMNVSTLELGDSALYLCASSLDGTGTDTQYFGPGTRLTVL.

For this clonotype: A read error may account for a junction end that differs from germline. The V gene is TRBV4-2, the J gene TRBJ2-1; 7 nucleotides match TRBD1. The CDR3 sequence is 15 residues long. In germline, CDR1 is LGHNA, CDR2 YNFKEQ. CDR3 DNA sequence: TGTGCCAGCAGTCAAGGGACAGAAACCTACAATGAGCAGTTCTTC. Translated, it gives CASSQGTETYNEQFF.

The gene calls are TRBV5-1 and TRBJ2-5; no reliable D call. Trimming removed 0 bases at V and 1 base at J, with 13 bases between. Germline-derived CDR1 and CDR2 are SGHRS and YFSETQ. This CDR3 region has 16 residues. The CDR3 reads CASSLVWKPIQETQYF. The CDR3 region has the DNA TGCGCCAGCAGCTTGGTGTGGAAACCGATCCAAGAGACCCAGTACTTC. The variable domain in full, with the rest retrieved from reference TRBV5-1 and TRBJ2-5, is KAGVTQTPRYLIKTRGQQVTLSCSPISGHRSVSWYQQTPGQGLQFLFEYFSETQRNKGNFPGRFSGRQFSNSRSEMNVSTLELGDSALYLCASSLVWKPIQETQYFGPGTRLLVL.

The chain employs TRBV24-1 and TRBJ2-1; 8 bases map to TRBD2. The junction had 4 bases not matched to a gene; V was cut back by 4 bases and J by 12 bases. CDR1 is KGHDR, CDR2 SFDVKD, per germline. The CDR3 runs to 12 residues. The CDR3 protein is CATSESGLGQFF. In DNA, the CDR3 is TGTGCCACCAGTGAGTCGGGACTAGGGCAGTTCTTC.

In DNA form, the CDR3 reads TGCGCCAGCAGCTTTCTAGCGGGGGACGGCGGCACAGATACGCAGTATTTT. It is translated as CASSFLAGDGGTDTQYF. The V and J genes are TRBV5-1 and TRBJ2-3; 10 positions match TRBD2. CDR1 and CDR2 (germline): SGHRS, YFSETQ. V trimming: 2 bases; J trimming: 1 base; junction bases outside the gene matches: 7. The length of the CDR3 is 17 residues.

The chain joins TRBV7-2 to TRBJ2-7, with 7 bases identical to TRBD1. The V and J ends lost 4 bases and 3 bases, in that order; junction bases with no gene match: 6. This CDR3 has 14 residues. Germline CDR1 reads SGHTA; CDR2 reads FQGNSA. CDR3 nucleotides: TGTGCCAGCAGCTCCGGACAGGCCTACTACGAGCAGTACTTC. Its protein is CASSSGQAYYEQYF.

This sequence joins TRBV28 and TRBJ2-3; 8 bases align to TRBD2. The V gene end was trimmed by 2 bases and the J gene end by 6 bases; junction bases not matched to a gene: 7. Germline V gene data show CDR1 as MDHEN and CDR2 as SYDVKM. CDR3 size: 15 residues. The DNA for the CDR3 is TGTGCCAGCAGTTTAGGTTTCGGGGGGGTCGATACGCAGTATTTT. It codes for CASSLGFGGVDTQYF.

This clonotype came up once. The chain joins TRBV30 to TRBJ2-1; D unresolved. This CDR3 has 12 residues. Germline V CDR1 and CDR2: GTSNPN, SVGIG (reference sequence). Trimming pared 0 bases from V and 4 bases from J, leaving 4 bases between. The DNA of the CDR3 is TGTGCCTGGAGTGTAGAGTACAATGAGCAGTTCTTC. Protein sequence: CAWSVEYNEQFF.

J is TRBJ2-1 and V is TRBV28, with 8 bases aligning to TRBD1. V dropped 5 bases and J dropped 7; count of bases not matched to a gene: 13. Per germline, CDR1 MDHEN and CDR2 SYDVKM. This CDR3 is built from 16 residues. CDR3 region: CASSPLGRGRTNEQFF. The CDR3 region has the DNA TGTGCCAGCAGTCCTCTCGGCAGGGGGCGCACAAATGAGCAGTTCTTC.

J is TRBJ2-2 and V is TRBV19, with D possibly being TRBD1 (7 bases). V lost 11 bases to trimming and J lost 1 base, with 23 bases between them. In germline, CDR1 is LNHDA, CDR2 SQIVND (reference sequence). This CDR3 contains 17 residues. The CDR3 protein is CASKWQGGKWNTGELFF. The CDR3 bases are TGTGCCTCCAAATGGCAGGGGGGAAAGTGGAACACCGGGGAGCTGTTTTTT.

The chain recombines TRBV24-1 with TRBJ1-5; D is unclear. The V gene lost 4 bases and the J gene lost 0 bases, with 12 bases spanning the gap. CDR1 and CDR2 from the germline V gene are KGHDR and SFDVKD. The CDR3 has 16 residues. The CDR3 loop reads CATSDSRTDSNQPQHF. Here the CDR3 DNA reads TGTGCCACCAGTGACTCCCGCACCGATAGCAATCAGCCCCAGCATTTT.

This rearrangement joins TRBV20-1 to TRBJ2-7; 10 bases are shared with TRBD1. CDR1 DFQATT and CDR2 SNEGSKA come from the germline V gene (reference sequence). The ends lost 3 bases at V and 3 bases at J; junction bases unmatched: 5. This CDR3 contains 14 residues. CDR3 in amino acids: CSASRGQGNYEQYF. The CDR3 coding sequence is TGCAGTGCTAGTAGGGGACAGGGGAACTACGAGCAGTACTTC.

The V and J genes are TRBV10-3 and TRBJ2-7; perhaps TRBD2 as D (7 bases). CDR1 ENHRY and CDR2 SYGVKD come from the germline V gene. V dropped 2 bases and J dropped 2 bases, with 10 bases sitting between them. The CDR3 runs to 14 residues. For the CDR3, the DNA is TGTGCCATCAGTGAGCGGGGGGACACCTACGAGCAGTACTTC. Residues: CAISERGDTYEQYF.

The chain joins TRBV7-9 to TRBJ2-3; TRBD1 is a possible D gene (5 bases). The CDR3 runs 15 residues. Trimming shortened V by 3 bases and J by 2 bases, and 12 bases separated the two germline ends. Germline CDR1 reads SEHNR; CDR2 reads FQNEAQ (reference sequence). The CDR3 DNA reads TGTGCCAGCAGCTTGGGTGGACACAACACAGATACGCAGTATTTT. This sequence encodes CASSLGGHNTDTQYF.

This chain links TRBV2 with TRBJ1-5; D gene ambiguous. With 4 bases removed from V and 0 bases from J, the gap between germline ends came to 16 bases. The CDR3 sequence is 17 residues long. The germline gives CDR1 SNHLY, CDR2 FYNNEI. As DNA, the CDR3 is TGTGCCAGCAGTGTGGTCCGCCGACCCGATAGCAATCAGCCCCAGCATTTT. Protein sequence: CASSVVRRPDSNQPQHF.

The CDR3 sequence: CASSLQIALSSYNEQFF. DNA for the CDR3: TGTGCCAGCAGCCTTCAAATTGCGTTGAGCTCCTACAATGAGCAGTTCTTC. The V and J genes are TRBV3-1 and TRBJ2-1; D gene unclear. The germline V gene encodes CDR1 LGHDT and CDR2 YNNKEL (reference sequence). The CDR3 has 17 residues. Trimming took off 4 bases at V and 0 bases at J, with 16 bases between the two ends.